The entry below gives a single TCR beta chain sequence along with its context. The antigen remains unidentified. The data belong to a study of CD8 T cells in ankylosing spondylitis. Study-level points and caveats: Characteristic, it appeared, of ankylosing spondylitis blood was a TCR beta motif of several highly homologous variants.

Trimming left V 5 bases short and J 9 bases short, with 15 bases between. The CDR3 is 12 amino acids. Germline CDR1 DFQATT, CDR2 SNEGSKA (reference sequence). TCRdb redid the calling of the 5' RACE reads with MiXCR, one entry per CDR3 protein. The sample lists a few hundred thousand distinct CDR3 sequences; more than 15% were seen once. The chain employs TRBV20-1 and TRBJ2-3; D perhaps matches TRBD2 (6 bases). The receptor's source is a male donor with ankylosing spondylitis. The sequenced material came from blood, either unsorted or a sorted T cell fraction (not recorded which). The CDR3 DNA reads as TGCAGTGCTGCCAAGGGAGGCTGGACGCAGTATTTT. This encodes CSAAKGGWTQYF.